A single sample gave rise to the 14 T cell receptor beta chains below, sequenced in a study of blood T cells in healthy people across ages. Through a sample-barcoded 5' primer and a J-beta primer mix, a second PCR was run for roughly 7 to 12 cycles. TCRdb recomputed calls from the 5' RACE reads with MiXCR, one row per CDR3 protein. The sample consists of about 760,000 distinct CDR3 sequences, roughly 50% of them appearing once. The sequenced sample was blood. The receptor set was obtained from a man aged 35 to 55 in good health.

The chain links TRBV7-3 to TRBJ1-1; possible D gene TRBD1, 6 bases. Trimming cost V 5 bases and J 2 bases, with 15 bases left between them. The CDR3 extends over 15 amino acids. Germline loops: CDR1 SGHTA, CDR2 FQGTGA. The CDR3 region has the DNA TGTGCCAGCAGCGTCCAAGGGACACCTAACACTGAAGCTTTCTTT. Translated, it gives CASSVQGTPNTEAFF.

This clonotype has ten or more counts. In DNA, the CDR3 is TGTGCCAGCAGCTCTAGCGGGATAGATACGCAGTATTTT. The encoded protein is CASSSSGIDTQYF. This chain connects TRBV7-9 to TRBJ2-3; 9 bases are a match to TRBD2. This CDR3 is 13 amino acids long. The junction had 1 base not matched to a gene; V was cut back by 4 bases and J by 5 bases. CDR1 SEHNR and CDR2 FQNEAQ come from the germline V gene (reference sequence). Combining the CDR3 with reference TRBV7-9 and TRBJ2-3 gives the whole variable domain DTGVSQNPRHKITKRGQNVTFRCDPISEHNRLYWYRQTLGQGPEFLTYFQNEAQLEKSRLLSDRFSAERPKGSFSTLEIQRTEQGDSAMYLCASSSSGIDTQYFGPGTRLTVL.

The rearrangement links TRBV6-1 to TRBJ2-5, with a weak D call TRBD1 (6 bases). The CDR3 totals 13 residues. V lost 5 bases, J lost 5 bases, and 12 bases lay in between. Germline lookup yields CDR1 MNHNS and CDR2 SASEGT. In DNA, the CDR3 is TGTGCCAGCAGTCTACAGGGATTCGAGACCCAGTACTTC. The encoded protein is CASSLQGFETQYF.

J is TRBJ1-2 and V is TRBV15; D call uncertain. This CDR3 region has 13 residues. The V end was cut by 5 bases, the J end by 3 bases, with 10 bases between. Germline V gene sequence: CDR1 LNHNV, CDR2 YYDKDF (reference sequence). CDR3 nucleotides: TGTGCCACCAGCCATTCCAGAGACTATGGCTACACCTTC. Protein: CATSHSRDYGYTF.

The chain recombines TRBV12-3 or TRBV12-4 with TRBJ1-2; possible D gene TRBD1, 5 bases. V dropped 4 bases and J dropped 6 bases, with 12 bases sitting between them. The CDR3 is 13 amino acids. The CDR3 here is CASSSGLYHGYTF. In nucleotides, the CDR3 is TGTGCCAGCAGTTCGGGACTCTACCATGGCTACACCTTC.

The V call is TRBV6-9, the J call TRBJ1-2; perhaps TRBD1 as D (5 bases). The CDR3 loop spans 15 amino acids. V was trimmed by 4 bases and J by 2 bases, leaving 14 bases between them. Germline V gene lookup returns CDR1 MNHGY and CDR2 SVAAGI. This chain's CDR3 is CASSCTAGLNYGYTF. CDR3 in DNA: TGTGCCAGCAGTTGCACGGCAGGGCTGAACTATGGCTACACCTTC.

The sample holds a few counts of this clonotype. The chain combines TRBV7-9 with TRBJ2-5; 7 positions match TRBD1. Germline V CDR1 and CDR2: SEHNR, FQNEAQ (reference sequence). This CDR3 spans 14 amino acids. The V and J ends lost 5 bases and 5 bases, in that order; junction bases with no gene match: 8. The CDR3 nucleotides read TGTGCCAGCAGCCTAACAACAGGGGTGGAGACCCAGTACTTC. It is translated as CASSLTTGVETQYF.

V and J are TRBV7-6 and TRBJ1-1, with unresolved D. With 5 bases removed from V and 3 bases from J, the gap between germline ends came to 13 bases. Germline CDR1 reads SGHVS; CDR2 reads FNYEAQ. The CDR3 extends over 14 amino acids. CDR3 loop: CASSPREGDTEAFF. The CDR3 DNA sequence: TGTGCCAGCAGCCCTCGCGAGGGAGACACTGAAGCTTTCTTT.

This clonotype was seen more than once but under ten times. This rearrangement joins TRBV5-6 to TRBJ2-7; D perhaps matches TRBD2 (5 bases). Germline assignment: CDR1 SGHDT and CDR2 YYEEEE. The CDR3 runs 13 residues. Trimming took 7 bases from V and 0 from J, leaving 11 bases between them. DNA for the CDR3: TGTGCCAGCCTTAACCGGGACTCCTACGAGCAGTACTTC. It is translated as CASLNRDSYEQYF.

The chain couples TRBV7-9 to TRBJ2-3; D ambiguous. The germline V gene has CDR1 SEHNR and CDR2 FQNEAQ (reference sequence). CDR3 length: 15 amino acids. Trimming removed 2 bases from V and 1 base from J, with 10 bases in between. The CDR3 loop is CASSLRGYGTDTQYF. CDR3 DNA: TGTGCCAGCAGCTTACGAGGTTACGGCACAGATACGCAGTATTTT.

V gene TRBV28 combines with J gene TRBJ2-3, with 7 bases that match TRBD2. The germline V gene has CDR1 MDHEN and CDR2 SYDVKM. Unmatched junction bases numbered 15, after V lost 7 bases and J lost 2 bases. The CDR3 extends over 17 amino acids. Here the CDR3 DNA reads TGTGCCAGCAATGTCGACCCCCGAGCGGGATACACAGATACGCAGTATTTT. Its protein is CASNVDPRAGYTDTQYF.

For this clonotype: At one of its ends the junction is not consistent with the germline gene, which may arise from a read error. The rearrangement links TRBV20-1 to TRBJ2-1, with D perhaps TRBD1 (6 bases). In germline, CDR1 is DFQATT, CDR2 SNEGSKA (reference sequence). This CDR3 contains 15 residues. CDR3 amino acids: CSARPGASSYNEQFF. CDR3 coding DNA: TGCAGTGCCCGACCAGGGGCCAGCTCCTACAATGAACAGTTCTTC.

This clonotype was seen only a few times. CDR3: CASSRGTSGIRSSYNEQFF. Written as DNA, the CDR3 is TGTGCCAGCAGCCGCGGGACTAGCGGAATCAGGAGCTCCTACAATGAGCAGTTCTTC. The chain combines TRBV7-3 with TRBJ2-1; 11 nucleotides line up with TRBD2. With 5 bases clipped from V and 0 bases from J, the junction kept 12 bases outside the gene matches. The CDR3 is 19 amino acids. Germline V gene lookup returns CDR1 SGHTA and CDR2 FQGTGA. Variable domain in full (rest from reference TRBV7-3 and TRBJ2-1): GAGVSQTPSNKVTEKGKYVELRCDPISGHTALYWYRQSLGQGPEFLIYFQGTGAADDSGLPNDRFFAVRPEGSVSTLKIQRTERGDSAVYLCASSRGTSGIRSSYNEQFFGPGTRLTVL.

V gene TRBV4-3 combines with J gene TRBJ2-3, with no clear D. Trimming pared 4 bases from V and 4 bases from J, leaving 9 bases between. This CDR3 is built from 13 residues. Germline loops: CDR1 LGHNA, CDR2 YSLEER. CDR3: CASSPKVADTQYF. DNA for the CDR3: TGCGCCAGCAGCCCCAAGGTGGCAGATACGCAGTATTTT.